This T cell receptor (beta chain) was captured in a study of blood T cell repertoires in COVID-19 (dated by TCRdb to 2019 to 2021). Background for the entire study: Collaborator samples came from the United States, Italy and Spain and covered acute and convalescent phases of COVID-19. The samples were drawn from two sources: the first 160 participants of the ongoing ImmuneRACE study, and 1,254 subjects contributed by 6 global collaborators. The prospective study material was composed of cDNA or gDNA derived from T cells, B-cell-depleted T cells, or PBMCs. The repertoires were released in a freely available public database intended as a resource for research on the immune response to SARS-CoV-2. HLA class I and class II types, where available, came from metadata supplied by the sample provider rather than from assay-based typing. The sample metadata nearly always contained a de-identified subject ID, COVID-19 status, age in years and sex. Deeply sampled blood TCRbeta repertoires from subjects exposed to, actively infected with, or recovered from COVID-19 were included in the dataset. Paper-wide results and their limitations: Clinical and demographic metadata were provided uncurated, with the amount varying by source and participant.

With regard to this clone: Its antigen has not been determined. Base quality data are lacking; no much larger clone is found one base away.

The immunoSEQ Assay, a bias-controlled multiplex PCR, was used to amplify TCRbeta CDR3 regions from genomic DNA. As for the authors' bioinformatics: The number of nucleated cells in each sample was estimated by amplification of reference gene primers within the assay. To quantify the absolute abundance of each unique TCRbeta CDR3 rearrangement, sequence reads were collapsed and filtered. For each sample, productive Simpson clonality was calculated by taking the square root of Simpson's diversity index across productive rearrangements. TCRdb mirrors the immuneACCESS table, restricted to in-frame sequences. Some clones are absent from its copies; in checked studies, under half trace to an unresolved V gene, and the reason for the others is unknown. V, J and clone size are taken as reported in that table, and D and trimming were inferred from the DNA itself. This sample comprises about 170,000 clones, roughly 80% of them detected only once. The ten largest make up 5.5% to 7.5% of the sample.

One collaborating source in Seattle enrolled patients during active infection and followed them longitudinally through the course of disease. Each collaborating institution followed its own protocols to collect whole blood in K2EDTA tubes. For TCRbeta analysis, collaborator samples were shipped as frozen whole blood, as isolated PBMCs, or as DNA extracted from either sample type. Sequenced input: peripheral blood. The source is a woman aged 35 to 49 with COVID-19, enrolled during active disease.

DNA sequence: TGTGCCTGTACAGGGGGCTTCGGCTACACCTTC. Translation gives CACTGGFGYTF. The sequence links TRBV30 to TRBJ1-2, with 9 bases matching TRBD1. After removal of 6 bases from V and 8 bases from J, the junction retains 4 bases not matched to a gene. Per the germline V gene (reference sequence), GTSNPN is the CDR1 and SVGIG is the CDR2. The CDR3 has 11 amino acids, counting the end cysteine and phenylalanine. The only DNA kept is the CDR3, 33 bases in frame from the first base. The reference TRBV30 and TRBJ1-2 proteins fill in what lies around the CDR3, so the full variable domain reads SQTIHQWPATLVQPVGSPLSLECTVEGTSNPNLYWYRQAAGRGLQLLFYSVGIGQISSEVPQNLSASRPQDRQFILSSKKLLLSDSGFYLCACTGGFGYTFGSGTRLTVV.